This TCR beta chain comes out of a study of cytomegalovirus exposure and HLA in healthy donors. Study information: Roughly 180 million T cells yielded fewer than 120 million unique TCR beta sequences in earlier analysis.

This clone was recorded many times. What it binds is unknown. Study findings and constraints: In a later analysis, HLA-C alleles had the fewest associated TCRs, DRB1 alleles the most. With later analysis, a missense DCLRE1C variant became linked to TCR beta V- and J-gene trimming.

Likely unrecorded immune exposures existed in these nominally healthy donors. PCR was performed using 60 Vbeta and 13 Jbeta primers. The repertoire was sequenced with immunoSEQ multiplex PCR; TCRdb's copy has only in-frame clones and lacks some. The table includes fewer than 150,000 clones, around 83% detected once. This CDR3 is 14 amino acids long. The V and J ends lost 5 bases and 1 base respectively, with 12 bases between them. Germline V CDR1 and CDR2: SGHRS, YFSETQ. The V and J genes are TRBV5-1 and TRBJ1-1; possible D gene TRBD1, 5 bases. Material: PBMCs. The source of this sequence is a man aged 40-49 years in good health and CMV-seropositive. The CDR3 sequence is CASREQTGNTEAFF. The DNA of the CDR3 is TGCGCCAGCAGGGAGCAAACAGGGAACACTGAAGCTTTCTTT. Combining the CDR3 with reference TRBV5-1 and TRBJ1-1 gives the whole variable domain KAGVTQTPRYLIKTRGQQVTLSCSPISGHRSVSWYQQTPGQGLQFLFEYFSETQRNKGNFPGRFSGRQFSNSRSEMNVSTLELGDSALYLCASREQTGNTEAFFGQGTRLTVV.